This T cell receptor beta chain is from a study of T-cell memory formation after mild COVID-19. This clonotype showed up just once. What it binds is not known. The CDR3 totals 11 residues. V was clipped by 5 bases and J by 7 bases, with 11 bases between them. Germline V gene sequence: CDR1 DFQATT, CDR2 SNEGSKA (reference sequence). From the 5' RACE reads, TCRdb called clonotypes with MiXCR, one entry per CDR3 protein. The sample has fewer than 600,000 distinct CDR3 sequences; 20% to 25% are singletons. Study results and limitations: Whereas later expanders leaned CD4+, clones contracting day 15 to 85 showed a balanced CD4/CD8 makeup. CD8+ contracting clones occupied EMRA, while CD4+ ones occupied mainly CM and EM.

The sequenced sample was PBMCs or a T cell subset sorted from them (not recorded which). The chain uses TRBV20-1 and TRBJ1-1; no definite D call. The origin of this receptor is an adult woman who had mild COVID-19 (a few samples of this study predate the infection). Cell type and time point are not known. In nucleotides, the CDR3 is TGCAGTGCTCTCCTCAAGGGTGAAGCTTTCTTT. It yields the protein CSALLKGEAFF.